The 9 T cell receptor beta chains reported below all come from one sample, sequenced in a study of lymphopenia after photon versus proton radiotherapy. The method was immunoSEQ multiplex PCR; TCRdb's version includes in-frame clones alone and lacks a portion of them. The repertoire consists of around 22,000 clones, with roughly 84% occurring once and the leading ten covering under 25%. The sequencing used peripheral blood, collected from a patient treated with photon-based radiotherapy. The receptors shown here come from a man aged 35 to 55 with gastric cancer.

With regard to this clone: A read error is the likely source, as a far larger clone sits one nucleotide away. The rearrangement links TRBV7-6 to TRBJ2-3; D unresolved. The CDR3 contains 12 residues. Trimming stripped 5 bases from V and 1 base from J, with 4 bases between. Germline assignment: CDR1 SGHVS and CDR2 FNYEAQ. CDR3: CASSRGTDTQYF. Written as DNA, the CDR3 is TGTGCCAGCAGCAGGGGCACAGATACGCAGTATTTT.

The chain uses TRBV7-8 and TRBJ1-1, with 8 nucleotides matching TRBD1. V dropped 4 bases and J dropped 7; count of bases not matched to a gene: 2. This CDR3 comprises 12 residues. Germline V gene data show CDR1 as SGHVS and CDR2 as FQNEAQ. The DNA for the CDR3 is TGTGCCAGCAGCTACGGGACAGGTGAAGCTTTCTTT. Encoded protein: CASSYGTGEAFF. The variable domain in full, completed from reference TRBV7-8 and TRBJ1-1, reads GAGVSQSPRYKVAKRGQDVALRCDPISGHVSLFWYQQALGQGPEFLTYFQNEAQLDKSGLPSDRFFAERPEGSVSTLKIQRTQQEDSAVYLCASSYGTGEAFFGQGTRLTVV.

V and J are TRBV30 and TRBJ2-7; TRBD1 matches 7 bases. After removal of 5 bases from V and 4 bases from J, the junction contained 11 bases not matched to a gene. CDR3 size: 14 residues. CDR1 is GTSNPN, CDR2 SVGIG, per germline (reference sequence). CDR3 in DNA: TGTGCCTGGGTAGCCAACAGGGGTGGGTACGAGCAGTACTTC. Amino acids: CAWVANRGGYEQYF.

The chain uses TRBV19 and TRBJ2-7; D not resolved. CDR3 length equals 13 residues. Germline V gives CDR1 LNHDA, CDR2 SQIVND (reference sequence). V was cut by 1 base and J by 2 bases, with 6 bases left in between. CDR3 sequence reads: CASSIGPAYEQYF. The CDR3 nucleotides read TGTGCCAGTAGTATAGGACCAGCCTACGAGCAGTACTTC.

The V call is TRBV4-3, the J call TRBJ2-7; 7 bases are a match to TRBD1. This CDR3 comprises 17 residues. CDR1 is LGHNA and CDR2 is YSLEER in the germline V gene. Trimming at V came to 1 base and at J to 2 bases, leaving 11 bases not matched to a gene. The CDR3 DNA follows: TGCGCCAGCAGCCAAGGTATTATAGGGGGCACCACCTACGAGCAGTACTTC. Translated, it gives CASSQGIIGGTTYEQYF.

The rearrangement links TRBV5-6 to TRBJ2-7; the D gene is possibly TRBD1 (6 bases). Trimming stripped 0 bases from V and 9 bases from J, with 13 bases between. Germline assignment: CDR1 SGHDT and CDR2 YYEEEE. The CDR3 has 13 amino acids. CDR3 sequence: CASSLGQVMRQYF. CDR3 sequence (DNA): TGTGCCAGCAGCTTGGGACAGGTAATGCGGCAGTACTTC.

The chain carries TRBV5-6 and TRBJ2-1; 9 bases map to TRBD2. With 2 bases clipped from V and 1 base from J, the junction kept 7 bases outside the gene matches. This CDR3 is 17 amino acids long. Per germline, CDR1 SGHDT and CDR2 YYEEEE. CDR3 in DNA: TGTGCCAGCAGCTTTAGCGGGGGCCAACTATCCTACAATGAGCAGTTCTTC. It specifies CASSFSGGQLSYNEQFF.

The rearrangement uses TRBV5-1 and TRBJ2-6; the match to TRBD1 covers 10 bases. The CDR3 contains 16 residues. The germline gives CDR1 SGHRS, CDR2 YFSETQ. V trimming: 6 bases; J trimming: 2 bases; junction bases outside the gene matches: 5. CDR3 in amino acids: CASNPTGGAGANVLTF. The CDR3 nucleotides read TGCGCCAGCAATCCGACAGGGGGCGCTGGGGCCAACGTCCTGACTTTC.

V is TRBV11-3 and J is TRBJ2-2, with 12 bases that match TRBD2. CDR3 size: 16 residues. Trimming took 5 bases from V and 7 from J; bases not matched to a gene: 8. In germline, CDR1 is SGHNT, CDR2 YENEEA. CDR3 DNA: TGTGCCAGCAGCCATCGGACTAGCGGGGCCGGCGGGGAGCTGTTTTTT. Protein: CASSHRTSGAGGELFF.